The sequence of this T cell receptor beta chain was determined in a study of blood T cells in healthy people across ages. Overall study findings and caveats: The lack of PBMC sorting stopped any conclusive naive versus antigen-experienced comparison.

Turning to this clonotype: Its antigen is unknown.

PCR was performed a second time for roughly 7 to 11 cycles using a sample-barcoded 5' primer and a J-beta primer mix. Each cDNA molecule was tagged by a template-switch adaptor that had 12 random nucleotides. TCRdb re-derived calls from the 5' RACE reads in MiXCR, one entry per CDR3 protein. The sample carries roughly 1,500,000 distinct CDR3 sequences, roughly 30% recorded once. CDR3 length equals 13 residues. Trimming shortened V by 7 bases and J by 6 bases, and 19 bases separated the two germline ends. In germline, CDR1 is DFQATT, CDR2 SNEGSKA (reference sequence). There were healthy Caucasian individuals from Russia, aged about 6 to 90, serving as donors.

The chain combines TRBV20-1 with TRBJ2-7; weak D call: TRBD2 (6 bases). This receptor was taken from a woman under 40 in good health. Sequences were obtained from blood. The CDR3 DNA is TGCAGTGTAGTGGGGGGATTGGCGGCCGAGCAGTACTTC. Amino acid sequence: CSVVGGLAAEQYF.